This TCR beta chain was found in a study of blood T cells in healthy people across ages. Primed by a sample-barcoded 5' primer and a J-beta primer mix, a second PCR proceeded for 7 to 11 cycles. TCRdb analysed the 5' RACE reads with MiXCR anew, one entry per CDR3 protein. Here the sample spans some 930,000 distinct CDR3 sequences, 25% to 30% being singletons. The sample holds a few counts of this clonotype. The CDR3 is made up of 17 amino acids. V was pared by 2 bases and J by 3 bases, with 19 bases between. Germline CDR1 and CDR2: MNHEY and SVGEGT. These data also featured in a second study, about T cells of mothers and their children.

V usage is TRBV6-2 or TRBV6-3 and J usage is TRBJ1-2, with a possible D match to TRBD1 (6 bases). Material for sequencing was blood. The receptor's source is a woman between 35 and 50 years old in good health. Written as DNA, the CDR3 is TGTGCCAGCAGTTACGACTTCACAGGGTCTCGAGACTATGGCTACACCTTC. This sequence encodes CASSYDFTGSRDYGYTF.